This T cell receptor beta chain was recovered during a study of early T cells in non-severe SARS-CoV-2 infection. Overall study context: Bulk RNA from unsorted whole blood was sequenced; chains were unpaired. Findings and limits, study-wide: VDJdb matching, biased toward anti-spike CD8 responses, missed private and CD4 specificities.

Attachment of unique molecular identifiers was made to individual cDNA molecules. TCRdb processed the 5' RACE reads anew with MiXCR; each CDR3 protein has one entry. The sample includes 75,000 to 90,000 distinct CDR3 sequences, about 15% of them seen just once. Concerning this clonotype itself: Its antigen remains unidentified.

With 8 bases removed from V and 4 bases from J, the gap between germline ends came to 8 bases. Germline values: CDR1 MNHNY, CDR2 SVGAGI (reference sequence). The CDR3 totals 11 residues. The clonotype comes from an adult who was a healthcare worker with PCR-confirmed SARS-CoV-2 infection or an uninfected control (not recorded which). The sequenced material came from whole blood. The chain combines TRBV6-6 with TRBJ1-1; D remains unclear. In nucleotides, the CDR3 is TGTGCCAGCTTTCTTGGCACTGAAGCTTTCTTT. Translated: CASFLGTEAFF.